These 26 T cell receptor beta chains share one sample of origin, sequenced in a study of T cell changes during pregnancy in multiple sclerosis. Clones were sequenced by immunoSEQ multiplex PCR, and TCRdb holds only the in-frame ones, with some missing. The sample comprises about 70,000 clones, about 95% of which are singletons, and 0.58% rests with the top ten. Sequenced here: peripheral blood, sampled in the third trimester of pregnancy. The origin of the receptors is a female donor with multiple sclerosis, enrolled in a pregnancy study.

The sample holds a few counts of this clone. V gene TRBV7-6 combines with J gene TRBJ1-6, with D maybe TRBD1 (5 bases). This CDR3 spans 16 amino acids. V was shortened by 1 base and J by 9 bases, with 16 bases between the two germline ends. Germline values: CDR1 SGHVS, CDR2 FNYEAQ. The DNA of the CDR3 is TGTGCCAGCAGCTTAGGGTCGCGGGGGGGTCTTTCACCCCTCCACTTT. Translating it yields CASSLGSRGGLSPLHF.

V gene TRBV7-2 combines with J gene TRBJ1-4; D may be TRBD1 (5 bases). Between the trimmed V and J ends, which lost 2 bases and 7 bases, there was a span of 11 bases. From germline, CDR1 is SGHTA and CDR2 FQGNSA. CDR3 length: 14 amino acids. CDR3 loop: CASSLQGSGEKLFF. In DNA form, the CDR3 reads TGTGCCAGCAGCTTACAGGGTTCGGGTGAAAAACTGTTTTTT. Together with reference TRBV7-2 and TRBJ1-4, the CDR3 gives the full variable domain: GAGVSQSPSNKVTEKGKDVELRCDPISGHTALYWYRQSLGQGLEFLIYFQGNSAPDKSGLPSDRFSAERTGGSVSTLTIQRTQQEDSAVYLCASSLQGSGEKLFFGSGTQLSVL.

This chain uses TRBV9 with TRBJ1-6, with TRBD1 as a possible D gene (5 bases). This CDR3 spans 15 amino acids. V lost 0 bases to trimming and J lost 7 bases, with 11 bases between them. From germline, CDR1 is SGDLS and CDR2 YYNGEE. The CDR3 here is CASSVAGGGNSPLHF. The CDR3 DNA sequence: TGTGCCAGCAGCGTAGCGGGGGGAGGAAATTCACCCCTCCACTTT.

The J gene is TRBJ1-1, the V gene TRBV4-1, with 11 bases lining up with TRBD1. The CDR3 is 14 amino acids. Looked up from germline, CDR1 is MGHRA and CDR2 is YSYEKL. The V segment lost 8 bases and the J segment 1 base; nucleotides outside the gene matches: 3. The CDR3 coding sequence is TGCGCCAGCGGGGGACAGGGGGAGAACACTGAAGCTTTCTTT. This encodes CASGGQGENTEAFF.

This chain links TRBV4-2 with TRBJ2-7; D tentatively fits TRBD1 or TRBD2 (5 bases each). The CDR3 has 14 residues. The V end was cut by 4 bases, the J end by 7 bases, with 17 bases between. Looked up from germline, CDR1 is LGHNA and CDR2 is YNFKEQ. CDR3 bases: TGTGCCAGCAGCCGAGACAGAGGGCTAGGGGAGCAGTACTTC. This gives the protein CASSRDRGLGEQYF.

The V gene is TRBV15, the J gene TRBJ2-5, with a weak D call TRBD1 (5 bases). This CDR3 contains 15 residues. V was trimmed by 0 bases and J by 3 bases, leaving 11 bases between them. The V gene's germline CDR1 is LNHNV and CDR2 YYDKDF (reference sequence). The CDR3 sequence is CATSRDWGSKETQYF. CDR3 nucleotide sequence: TGTGCCACCAGCAGAGATTGGGGCAGTAAAGAGACCCAGTACTTC.

The chain employs TRBV7-2 and TRBJ2-2, with 8 nucleotides matching TRBD2. CDR3 size: 15 residues. Per the germline V gene, CDR1 is SGHTA and CDR2 is FQGNSA. V lost 2 bases, J lost 3 bases, and 2 bases stayed unmatched. The CDR3 loop reads CASSLSGSYTGELFF. CDR3 sequence (DNA): TGTGCCAGCAGCTTAAGCGGGAGCTACACCGGGGAGCTGTTTTTT.

The chain joins TRBV27 to TRBJ2-3; 10 bases match TRBD2. This CDR3 has 14 residues. The V segment lost 6 bases and the J segment 6 bases; nucleotides outside the gene matches: 6. In germline, CDR1 is MNHEY, CDR2 SMNVEV (reference sequence). Written as DNA, the CDR3 is TGTGCCAGCAGGGGGCTAGCGGGGGCCGATACGCAGTATTTT. Translated: CASRGLAGADTQYF.

The rearrangement uses TRBV19 and TRBJ1-1, with 7 bases aligning to TRBD1. The CDR3 consists of 15 residues. Trimming removed 5 bases from V and 7 bases from J; junction bases left unmatched: 13. Looked up from germline, CDR1 is LNHDA and CDR2 is SQIVND (reference sequence). In DNA form, the CDR3 reads TGTGCCAGTAGTCGGAGAGGGGGCTGGAGCGGTGAAGCTTTCTTT. Translating gives CASSRRGGWSGEAFF.

J is TRBJ2-7 and V is TRBV5-6; 8 bases map to TRBD1. V trimming: 5 bases; J trimming: 4 bases; junction bases outside the gene matches: 11. Germline loops: CDR1 SGHDT, CDR2 YYEEEE. The CDR3 totals 15 residues. As DNA, the CDR3 is TGTGCCAGCAGTCGGGCGGGGACAGGAGTTTACGAGCAGTACTTC. Protein: CASSRAGTGVYEQYF. The full variable domain, in which reference TRBV5-6 and TRBJ2-7 provide the parts outside the CDR3, is DAGVTQSPTHLIKTRGQQVTLRCSPKSGHDTVSWYQQALGQGPQFIFQYYEEEERQRGNFPDRFSGHQFPNYSSELNVNALLLGDSALYLCASSRAGTGVYEQYFGPGTRLTVT.

The chain couples TRBV5-6 to TRBJ1-6; no definite D call. The CDR3 has 15 residues. V was trimmed by 0 bases and J by 8 bases, leaving 12 bases between them. Germline V lookup: CDR1 SGHDT, CDR2 YYEEEE. The CDR3 DNA follows: TGTGCCAGCAGCTTGGGTAGCATTAATCATTCACCCCTCCACTTT. Its protein is CASSLGSINHSPLHF.

The chain employs TRBV6-5 and TRBJ1-1; D gene unclear. Trimming pared 6 bases from V and 4 bases from J, leaving 6 bases between. The CDR3 length is 11 residues. Germline CDR1 and CDR2: MNHEY and SVGAGI. CDR3 loop: CASRRGTEAFF. CDR3 in DNA: TGTGCCAGCAGGCGGGGCACTGAAGCTTTCTTT.

In DNA, the CDR3 is TGTGCCAGCAGCGTAGAAGTATTGGGACAGGGGGCCTTAGGTGGCTACACCTTC. Its protein is CASSVEVLGQGALGGYTF. V and J are TRBV9 and TRBJ1-2, with 12 bases lining up with TRBD1. Looked up from germline, CDR1 is SGDLS and CDR2 is YYNGEE. The V gene end was trimmed by 0 bases and the J gene end by 7 bases; junction bases not matched to a gene: 13. The CDR3 has 18 amino acids. Looking up the rest from reference TRBV9 and TRBJ1-2 gives the full variable domain: DSGVTQTPKHLITATGQRVTLRCSPRSGDLSVYWYQQSLDQGLQFLIQYYNGEERAKGNILERFSAQQFPDLHSELNLSSLELGDSALYFCASSVEVLGQGALGGYTFGSGTRLTVV.

The rearrangement links TRBV19 to TRBJ1-2; D gene unclear. Germline CDR1 and CDR2: LNHDA and SQIVND (reference sequence). The V end lost 7 bases, the J end lost 7 bases, and 19 bases lay between the germline ends. CDR3 length: 14 residues. CDR3: CASTPGFQAVGYTF. CDR3 sequence (DNA): TGTGCCAGTACCCCCGGGTTCCAAGCAGTTGGCTACACCTTC.

The chain combines TRBV9 with TRBJ1-1; TRBD1 agrees at 8 bases. The CDR3 has 15 amino acids. Germline loops: CDR1 SGDLS, CDR2 YYNGEE. J gave up 1 base and V 2 bases, and 4 bases lay outside the gene matches. The CDR3 DNA reads TGTGCCAGCAGCGTCCAGACAGGGGCGAACACTGAAGCTTTCTTT. Residues: CASSVQTGANTEAFF.

The chain employs TRBV19 and TRBJ1-5, with 9 bases that match TRBD1. Germline CDR1 and CDR2: LNHDA and SQIVND (reference sequence). V lost 6 bases and J lost 3; bases outside the gene matches: 6. CDR3 size: 15 residues. The CDR3 region has the DNA TGTGCCAGTAGCCGGGGGACAGGGCTCAATCAGCCCCAGCATTTT. This gives the protein CASSRGTGLNQPQHF.

This chain uses TRBV11-2 with TRBJ1-2; D call uncertain. Trimming stripped 4 bases from V and 8 bases from J, with 14 bases between. The CDR3 is 13 residues long. CDR1 is SGHAT, CDR2 FQNNGV, per germline. The CDR3 region is CASSSGPRGGYTF. CDR3 sequence (DNA): TGTGCCAGCAGCTCCGGCCCACGAGGAGGCTACACCTTC.

This chain uses TRBV7-8 with TRBJ2-7; 8 positions agree with TRBD1. CDR1 and CDR2 (germline): SGHVS, FQNEAQ. J gave up 2 bases and V 2 bases, and 5 bases lay outside the gene matches. The CDR3 runs 15 residues. CDR3 sequence: CASSLYGQGTYEQYF. CDR3 DNA: TGTGCCAGCAGCTTATATGGACAGGGCACCTACGAGCAGTACTTC.

V and J are TRBV6-6 and TRBJ2-5; 7 bases fit TRBD1. Germline V gives CDR1 MNHNY, CDR2 SVGAGI (reference sequence). With 6 bases clipped from V and 4 bases from J, the junction kept 11 bases outside the gene matches. This CDR3 has 15 residues. CDR3 bases: TGTGCCAGCAGCCCCACCGAGACAGGGCCAGAGACCCAGTACTTC. It yields the protein CASSPTETGPETQYF.

CDR3 nucleotides: TGTGCCAGCAGCGTTGGACGGGGCTATGGCTACACCTTC. This gives the protein CASSVGRGYGYTF. The V and J genes are TRBV9 and TRBJ1-2; D ambiguous. Germline CDR1 SGDLS, CDR2 YYNGEE. V shed 2 bases and J shed 4 bases, with 9 bases lying between them. The CDR3 loop spans 13 amino acids.

This clone was recorded once. This chain links TRBV9 with TRBJ2-6; 7 positions match TRBD1. The CDR3 has 18 residues. CDR1 is SGDLS, CDR2 YYNGEE, per germline. J was trimmed by 0 bases and V by 4 bases; bases with no gene match: 10. The CDR3 sequence is CASSMLRDSPSGANVLTF. CDR3 in DNA: TGTGCCAGCAGCATGCTCCGGGACAGCCCCTCTGGGGCCAACGTCCTGACTTTC. Filled out from reference TRBV9 and TRBJ2-6, the complete variable domain reads DSGVTQTPKHLITATGQRVTLRCSPRSGDLSVYWYQQSLDQGLQFLIQYYNGEERAKGNILERFSAQQFPDLHSELNLSSLELGDSALYFCASSMLRDSPSGANVLTFGAGSRLTVL.

This chain links TRBV30 with TRBJ1-1; 8 bases are a match to TRBD1. The V segment lost 3 bases and the J segment 3 bases; nucleotides outside the gene matches: 12. Germline V gives CDR1 GTSNPN, CDR2 SVGIG (reference sequence). The CDR3 spans 16 residues. The CDR3 sequence is CAWSKKIGQGDTEAFF. CDR3 DNA sequence: TGTGCCTGGAGCAAGAAAATCGGACAGGGAGACACTGAAGCTTTCTTT.

The chain combines TRBV10-3 with TRBJ1-5, with TRBD1 identical over 10 bases. This CDR3 contains 14 residues. J gave up 7 bases and V 3 bases, and 3 bases lay outside the gene matches. Germline V CDR1 and CDR2: ENHRY, SYGVKD. The CDR3 DNA sequence: TGTGCCATCAGTGACGGGACAGGGGTACAGCCCCAGCATTTT. Encoded protein: CAISDGTGVQPQHF.

The chain links TRBV5-1 to TRBJ2-5, with D perhaps matching TRBD2 (5 bases). The CDR3 consists of 18 residues. V lost 0 bases and J lost 3, with 21 bases in between. Germline V gives CDR1 SGHRS, CDR2 YFSETQ. CDR3 amino acids: CASSLAYSPTLAEETQYF. CDR3 sequence (DNA): TGCGCCAGCAGCTTGGCCTATTCTCCGACCCTAGCTGAAGAGACCCAGTACTTC.

The V call is TRBV6-4, the J call TRBJ1-6; TRBD1 aligns across 8 bases. The germline V gene has CDR1 MRHNA and CDR2 SNTAGT. The CDR3 totals 14 residues. V was pared by 4 bases and J by 7 bases, with 3 bases of the junction left unmatched. CDR3 nucleotide sequence: TGTGCCAGCAGTGCGAGACAGGGGAATTCACCCCTCCACTTT. Its protein product is CASSARQGNSPLHF.

This rearrangement joins TRBV6-1 to TRBJ1-5; 7 nucleotides line up with TRBD1. CDR3 length equals 16 residues. Germline lookup yields CDR1 MNHNS and CDR2 SASEGT. Trimming removed 2 bases from V and 3 bases from J; junction bases left unmatched: 7. This chain's CDR3 is CASSERQGGYNQPQHF. The DNA of the CDR3 is TGTGCCAGCAGTGAACGACAGGGAGGATACAATCAGCCCCAGCATTTT.